Listed below are T cell receptor beta chains from one sample, sequenced in a study of cytomegalovirus exposure and HLA in healthy donors. Sequencing was performed with immunoSEQ multiplex PCR; in TCRdb, only in-frame clones are kept and a portion is missing. The repertoire holds 65,000 to 75,000 clones, with about 63% as singletons. Sequences were obtained from PBMCs. These receptors all come from a man in his forties in good health and CMV-seropositive. CDR3s include the opening cysteine and the closing phenylalanine or tryptophan. The D gene is left open where the match is weak. Size is stated for part of the rows, as once, few or many counts, or as a class when the clone is expanded.

>TRBD2|TRBJ2-7|TRBV5-1|.
TGCGCCAGCGGACCTCTCGGGAGGGCAACCTACGAGCAGTACTTC
CASGPLGRATYEQYF
>.|TRBJ1-5|TRBV28|.
TGTGCCAGCAGTACACTGGAAGGGGTTCAGCCCCAGCATTTT
CASSTLEGVQPQHF
>TRBD1|TRBJ2-5|TRBV5-1|once
TGCGCCAGCAGCCTAGGGACCGGGACAGAGAAAGAGACCCAGTACTTC
CASSLGTGTEKETQYF
>TRBD2|TRBJ2-7|TRBV30|few
TGTGCCTGGAGTGGCGGGTCTACTAGCGGGGGATACTACGAGCAGTACTTC
CAWSGGSTSGGYYEQYF
>TRBD1|TRBJ1-2|TRBV19|.
TGTGCCAGTAGCGCCGGGACAGGGAGCCCCTATGGCTACACCTTC
CASSAGTGSPYGYTF
>.|TRBJ2-3|TRBV29-1|once
TGCAGCGTCGGAGCGGAGCAGGTCACAGATACGCAGTATTTT
CSVGAEQVTDTQYF
>TRBD1|TRBJ2-4|TRBV28|once
TGTGCCAGCAGTTTATCCAGGGGGCTCGACATTCAGTACTTC
CASSLSRGLDIQYF
>.|TRBJ1-5|TRBV4-2|few
TGTGCCAGCAGCCAAGCCACAGGAGTTAATCAGCCCCAGCATTTT
CASSQATGVNQPQHF
>TRBD2|TRBJ2-3|TRBV19|.
TGTGCCAGTAGTAGCGGACTAGCGGGGACACAGTATTTT
CASSSGLAGTQYF
>.|TRBJ2-3|TRBV9|.
TGTGCCAGCAGCGTAGAGGGGGGAGTAGCGGGTAGTGGGGCCTATTTT
CASSVEGGVAGSGAYF
>TRBD1|TRBJ1-2|TRBV19|.
TGTGCCAGTAGTACTGGACAGGTTAACTATGGCTACACCTTC
CASSTGQVNYGYTF
>TRBD2|TRBJ2-7|TRBV11-2|.
TGTGCCAGCGGCCGGGGGGGCAGCTCCTACGAGCAGTACTTC
CASGRGGSSYEQYF
>TRBD1|TRBJ1-2|TRBV6-5|.
TGTGCCAGCAGCAGCACAGGGGCTGGCTATGGCTACACCTTC
CASSSTGAGYGYTF
>.|TRBJ2-7|TRBV21-1|.
TGTGCCAGGAAACCAGGCGGGCGGAAAACCTACGAGCAGTACTTC
CARKPGGRKTYEQYF
>.|TRBJ2-1|TRBV2|.
TGTGCCAGCAGTGATTCGTGGGCCTCCTACAATGAGCAGTTCTTC
CASSDSWASYNEQFF
>TRBD1|TRBJ1-2|TRBV19|.
TGTGCCAGTGAACCGGGACAGGGGGCGCGGGGCTACACCTTC
CASEPGQGARGYTF
>TRBD1|TRBJ2-6|TRBV7-2|few
TGTGCCAGCAGCCCTTGGGCGCGGACAGGGACAGGCGGGGCCAACGTCCTGACTTTC
CASSPWARTGTGGANVLTF